The entry below describes one TCR beta chain. Its specific antigen is unknown. No base-level quality is on record; no much larger clone is a single base apart. In total, roughly 670 healthy bone marrow donors made up the cohort. Cohort members were all nominally healthy when sampled, although unrecorded immune exposures were likely present. The donor was CMV seropositive and belonged to the group of 270 or so seropositive cohort members. A peripheral blood sample was collected from each donor, and TCR beta sequencing was performed on peripheral blood mononuclear cells. The Qiagen DNeasy Blood Extraction Kit was used to extract genomic DNA from the blood cell samples. These data originate in a study of cytomegalovirus exposure and HLA in healthy donors (dated by TCRdb to 2016 to 2017). A note on the overall study: According to an earlier analysis of 587 of the donors, 150 million to 200 million T cells yielded some 110 million unique TCR beta sequences and approximately 300 Gb of sequence data. An early release that covered fewer than 800 HLA-typed donors contained about 300 gigabases of sequencing data and tens of millions of unique TCR sequences. Of the roughly 400 genotyped donors, 81% fell in the genetic ancestry cluster associated with self-reported Caucasian donors. The aim of the study was to test whether cataloging public T cell receptors could identify signatures of past pathogen exposure. Using immunosequencing, the study profiled T cell repertoires from roughly 650 subjects and related those repertoires to cytomegalovirus serostatus. Along with the approximately 650-subject first cohort, a separate validation cohort of 120 different subjects was used. High-throughput TCR immunosequencing, statistical association of individual TCRs with disease status, and machine learning were combined to predict cytomegalovirus infection status. A later analysis re-examined previously published TCR beta repertoires from more than 600 donors and added high-resolution HLA genotyping to investigate patterns of TCR occurrence. In the later analysis, no new phenotypic data were used to find candidate immune exposures; instead, reliance was placed on TCR beta sequences and their occurrence across donors. An earlier analysis of around 640 of the donors used high-throughput TCR beta sequencing to judge whether each TCR beta V gene segment behaved as functional or pseudogenic. Alongside the repertoire data, information on donor age, sex, ethnicity and CMV serostatus was compiled. Genome-wide SNP genotypes for about 65% of the 666 donors were used in a later genetic analysis, which treated that subset as a discovery cohort. All discovery cohort repertoires had been generated on a single sequencing platform. HLA typing included class I and class II loci at four-digit resolution. Typing coverage varied by locus: roughly 620-640 donors for A, B, C, DRB1 and DQB1; roughly 510 for DQA1; about 570 for DPA1; about 450 for DPB1. Because of strong linkage in the cohort, five DR-DQ haplotypes were treated as single units for association and clustering. Across under 500 genotyped donors of the cohort, an average of about 250,000 unique TCR beta nucleotide sequences per donor were sequenced, and around 20% of those sequences were non-productive.

The germline V gene (reference sequence) specifies SGHNT as CDR1 and YYREEE as CDR2. Trimming removed 4 bases from V and 8 bases from J, leaving 19 bases between the germline ends. The CDR3 runs 15 residues from the cysteine to the phenylalanine. Of all the DNA, just the CDR3 is kept, 45 bases in frame from base 1. Libraries were built with the immunoSEQ multiplex PCR assay. For the multiplex PCR, a mixture combining 60 forward primers for TCR Vbeta segments and 13 reverse primers for TCR Jbeta segments was used. The CDR3 region of rearranged TCR beta genes was amplified from genomic DNA by a multiplex PCR assay. The amplified TCR beta libraries were sequenced on the Illumina HiSeq System as 87-base-pair reads. The original methods were these. Across the 600 to 700 repertoires, a later analysis counted approximately 75 million unique TCR beta chains, approximately 10 million of which were shared by at least two donors. A nearest-neighbor algorithm error-corrected the raw reads and collapsed the reads into unique sequences, merging closely related sequences to remove PCR and sequencing errors. To assign V, D and J gene segments, CDR3 sequences were aligned to IMGT reference sequences. For a sequence to be retained, at least a six-nucleotide match to both a V gene segment and a J gene segment was required. Rearrangements were called productive when the CDR3 lacked stop codons and stayed in frame with V and J; all others were non-productive. CDR3 was defined according to IMGT convention as the region running from the second conserved V-encoded cysteine to the conserved J-encoded phenylalanine. The earlier analysis of around 640 of the donors excluded sequences that lacked an unambiguous match to a single V gene segment. In an earlier analysis of 500 to 750 of the donors, V segments were called functional above 56.7% productive rearrangements and were called segregating when the between-donor standard deviation exceeded 5%. To diagnose cytomegalovirus status from the catalog of TCR beta chain sequences, a statistical classification framework was built. A later analysis assigned V and J genes by comparing TCR nucleotide sequences with IMGT/GENE-DB human TR gene sequences. A later analysis assigned CDR3 sequences and most-parsimonious VDJ recombination scenarios with the TCRdist pipeline. In a later analysis, each TCR beta chain was defined by its CDR3 amino acid sequence together with its V-gene family, and reads without a unique V-gene family were excluded. A later analysis removed 550 to 700 highly shared, low-generation-probability nucleotide sequences to deal with suspected cross-contamination and a sequencing artifact. A later analysis calculated a clonal expansion index for each public chain from normalized within-repertoire ranks of inferred template counts. In a later analysis, generation probabilities were computed using a VDJ recombination model fitted to out-of-frame rearrangements, and the results were checked against IGoR. In a later analysis, hypergeometric tests were used to score TCR-TCR, TCR-HLA and TCR-CMV co-occurrence, with a repertoire-size bias correction applied to TCR pairs. False discovery rates were estimated in a later analysis by permuting HLA or CMV assignments 20 times. In a later analysis, co-occurring TCRs were grouped using DBSCAN, with TCRdist sequence similarity added in when clustering inside HLA-allele-positive subsets. Co-occurrence clustering excluded repertoires with fewer than 30,000 or more than 120,000 public chains, plus five with anomalous nucleotide sharing. TCRdb re-hosts the immuneACCESS table, in-frame sequences only. Its copies lack some clones; in the studies checked, an unresolved V gene accounts for under half of them, and the cause for the rest is not known. V, J and clone size were drawn from that table, and D and trimming were deduced from the DNA. The sample records approximately 100,000 clones, roughly 80% of which are singletons. The top ten constitute approximately 3.7% of the sample.

Overall study outcomes, separate from this receptor: When HLA alleles, especially DR and DQ, strongly co-occurred, attributing TCR associations to individual alleles was difficult. The authors suggested that the approach could potentially be generalized to other disease states and immunological phenotypes. A later analysis found that most CMV-associated TCR beta chains appeared HLA-restricted, with HLA associations seemingly driven largely by CMV exposure. In vitro tests confirmed that three of the cytomegalovirus-associated TCR beta chains recognize cytomegalovirus antigens. Because counts were too low, about 17 rarely observed V segments, including chromosome 9 orphons, were excluded from the earlier analysis of fewer than 650 of the donors. An association between a missense DCLRE1C variant and V-gene and J-gene trimming of TCR beta chains was found in a later genetic analysis and replicated in an independent cohort. A cluster of highly shared sequence variants was judged likely to represent a technical artifact of the sequencing pipeline. The cohort was sequenced for TCR beta chains only, and without alpha or paired-chain data the features that could be detected were limited. Linkage disequilibrium might explain the correlated functional status among segregating V segments, but an unknown experimental factor could not be ruled out. HLA typing was unavailable for some donors at each locus, so association tests used only the typed subset. A later analysis found that TCR association rates varied across HLA loci, with DRB1 alleles showing the most associated TCRs and HLA-C alleles the fewest. In an earlier analysis of approximately 590 of the donors, most TCR beta V segments appeared in productive rearrangements about 87% or about 30% of the time, broadly matching IMGT annotations. Some IMGT-functional V segments, including TRBV6-2 and TRBV6-3, could not be told apart with the 87-base-pair reads, so those segments were excluded. Immune exposure information for the cohort was limited to CMV serostatus. In a later analysis, several top co-occurrence clusters were reported to appear linked to parvovirus B19, influenza, CMV and Epstein-Barr virus. The classifier was reported to diagnose cytomegalovirus status with high specificity and sensitivity in both the original cohort and the validation cohort. Across donors, most TCR sequences were observed very rarely, whereas some public TCRs were present in many individuals. Specific HLA alleles were associated with over 15,000 TCR beta sequences at a false discovery rate of 0.05 in a later analysis. In a later genetic analysis, fewer N-insertions in productive TCRs were reported among donors in an Asian-associated ancestry cluster than the roughly 700-donor mean. The study gave a list of about 170 TCR beta chains associated with cytomegalovirus. A further reported finding was that TCR beta sequences accurately predicted the HLA-A and HLA-B alleles for most subjects in the first cohort. In a later analysis, HLA-associated TCR beta chains showed more clonal expansion and lower generation probabilities than non-associated chains that were equally common. The presence/absence analyses assumed that sequencing depth was roughly uniform across donors, and that assumption may not be true.

Sequenced: PBMCs. This chain is built from TRBV5-4 and TRBJ2-1; the D gene is possibly TRBD1, with 6 bases matching. This sequence was found in a man aged 45 to 65 in good health and CMV-seropositive. At the DNA level, the sequence is TGTGCCAGCAGCCAGACAGGCACCCCTCTTCATGAGCAGTTCTTC. This is translated as CASSQTGTPLHEQFF.